This T cell receptor (beta chain) was captured in a study of cytomegalovirus exposure and HLA in healthy donors. Study summary: Most genotyped donors, over 70% of fewer than 400, had Caucasian-associated genetic ancestry. Study observations and caveats: Rare TCR sequences dominated, though some public TCRs recurred in many donors. Per published reports, the classifier diagnosed cytomegalovirus status with high specificity and sensitivity. The authors listed over 150 TCR beta chains as cytomegalovirus-associated.

Comments on this clone: Its antigen is unidentified.

V shed 5 bases and J shed 1 base, with 6 bases lying between them. The CDR3 length is 13 residues. Per the germline V gene, CDR1 is KGHSH and CDR2 is LQKENI. It was with 60 Vbeta and 13 Jbeta primers that the PCR ran. Using immunoSEQ multiplex PCR, the repertoire was profiled, and TCRdb retains in-frame clones only, with some absent. This repertoire shows 100,000 or so clones, 75% to 85% found once; its top ten account for about 1.9%. The V and J genes are TRBV18 and TRBJ1-5; unclear D gene. The receptor was isolated from a man aged 30 to 45 in good health and CMV-seronegative. Sequenced input: PBMCs. Written as DNA, the CDR3 is TGTGCCAGCTCATGGGAGAGCAATCAGCCCCAGCATTTT. Translating gives CASSWESNQPQHF.